This T cell receptor beta chain was captured by sequencing in a study of T cell repertoires in cytomegalovirus infection. In the case of this clonotype: Antigen unknown.

Germline CDR1 and CDR2: SQVTM and ANQGSEA. The CDR3 consists of 11 residues. Trimming removed 7 bases at V and 4 bases at J, with 10 bases between. TCRdb reanalysed the reads using MiXCR and keeps one entry per CDR3 protein. The table includes about 130,000 distinct CDR3 sequences, roughly a quarter detected once. The specimen was PBMCs, sequenced either directly or after in vitro stimulation (not recorded which). This sequence joins TRBV29-1 and TRBJ1-1; D call uncertain. This receptor was identified in a human donor in good health (CMV status not recorded). Some clones in this sample may be carry-over from other donors' samples. The CDR3: CSARLTTEAFF. The CDR3 DNA is TGCAGCGCCCGACTTACCACTGAAGCTTTCTTT.